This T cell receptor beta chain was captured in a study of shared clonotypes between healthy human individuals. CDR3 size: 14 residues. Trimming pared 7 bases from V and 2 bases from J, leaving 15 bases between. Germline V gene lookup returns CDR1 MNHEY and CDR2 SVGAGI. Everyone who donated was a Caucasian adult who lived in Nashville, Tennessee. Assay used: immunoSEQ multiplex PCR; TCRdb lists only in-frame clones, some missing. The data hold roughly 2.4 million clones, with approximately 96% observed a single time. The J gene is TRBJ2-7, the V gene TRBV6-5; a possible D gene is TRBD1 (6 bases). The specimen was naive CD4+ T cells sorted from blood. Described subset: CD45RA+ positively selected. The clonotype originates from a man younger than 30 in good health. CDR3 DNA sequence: TGTGCCAGCACCCCCCCGGACAGACCCTACGAGCAGTACTTC. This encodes CASTPPDRPYEQYF.